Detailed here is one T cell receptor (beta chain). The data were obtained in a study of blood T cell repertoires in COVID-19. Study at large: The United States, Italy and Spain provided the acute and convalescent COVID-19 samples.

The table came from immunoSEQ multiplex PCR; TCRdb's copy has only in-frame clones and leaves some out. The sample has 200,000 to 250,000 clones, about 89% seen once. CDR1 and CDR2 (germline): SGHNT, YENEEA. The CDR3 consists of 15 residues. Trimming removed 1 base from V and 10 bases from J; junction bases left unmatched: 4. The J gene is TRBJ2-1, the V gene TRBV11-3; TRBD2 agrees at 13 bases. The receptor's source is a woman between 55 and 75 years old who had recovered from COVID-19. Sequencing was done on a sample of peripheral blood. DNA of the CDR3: TGTGCCAGCAGCTTAGGGGGGACTAGCGGGGAGGAGCAGTTCTTC. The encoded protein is CASSLGGTSGEEQFF.